These 24 T cell receptor beta chains came from one sample sequenced in a study of beta chain features in type 1 diabetes listed by TCRdb under 2018. The method behind the library was the immunoSEQ multiplex PCR assay. All of the isolated RNA was reverse transcribed with the High Capacity cDNA Reverse Transcription Kit, so expressed TCRB transcripts were sequenced. Drawn from immuneACCESS, this table holds only the in-frame rearrangements with V and J called that TCRdb kept. Clones are partly lost; checked studies trace under half to an unresolved V gene and leave the rest unexplained. The sample profile shows 200,000 to 250,000 clones; about 26% of them were found once. 3.5% to 4% of the sample lies in the top ten. Sequenced material: central memory CD4+ T cells from blood. The source of these receptors is a man younger than 45 in good health.

The chain has TRBV29-1 and TRBJ2-1; 7 bases are shared with TRBD2. Germline loops: CDR1 SQVTM, CDR2 ANQGSEA. V shed 4 bases, J shed 3 bases, and the junction held 3 bases outside the gene matches. There are 13 residues in the CDR3. The CDR3 sequence: CSVGGRVYNEQFF. The CDR3 coding sequence is TGCAGCGTTGGTGGGAGGGTCTACAATGAGCAGTTCTTC.

The rearrangement joins TRBV5-1 to TRBJ2-1, with unresolved D. CDR1 and CDR2 from the germline V gene are SGHRS and YFSETQ. V was shortened by 0 bases and J by 7 bases, with 8 bases between the two germline ends. This CDR3 has 13 amino acids. CDR3 sequence reads: CASSLGEWNEQFF. In DNA, the CDR3 is TGCGCCAGCAGCTTGGGAGAGTGGAATGAGCAGTTCTTC.

The V and J genes are TRBV6-5 and TRBJ1-1; D might be TRBD1 (6 bases). Trimming took off 2 bases at V and 4 bases at J, with 8 bases between the two ends. CDR1 is MNHEY, CDR2 SVGAGI, per germline. The CDR3 is 13 amino acids. This CDR3 reads CASSYGQSTEAFF. The CDR3 DNA reads TGTGCCAGCAGTTACGGACAGTCCACTGAAGCTTTCTTT.

This chain joins TRBV28 and TRBJ2-7; 10 nucleotides agree with TRBD2. The junction had 9 bases not matched to a gene; V was cut back by 3 bases and J by 7 bases. Germline assignment: CDR1 MDHEN and CDR2 SYDVKM. CDR3 length: 15 amino acids. The CDR3 DNA sequence: TGTGCCAGCAGTTTCCTAGCGGGAGTTGTAAAGGAGCAGTACTTC. It codes for CASSFLAGVVKEQYF.

The rearrangement uses TRBV4-1 and TRBJ1-2, with 8 bases aligning to TRBD1. V lost 1 base, J lost 7 bases, and 20 bases stayed unmatched. CDR1 and CDR2 (germline): MGHRA, YSYEKL. CDR3 length: 19 amino acids. CDR3 coding DNA: TGCGCCAGCAGCCAAGCGGATCCCGGACAGGGAAGGTACAATGGTGGCTACACCTTC. Amino acids: CASSQADPGQGRYNGGYTF.

The J gene is TRBJ2-7, the V gene TRBV4-3; perhaps D is TRBD1 or TRBD2 (5 bases each). There are 14 residues in the CDR3. The germline V gene has CDR1 LGHNA and CDR2 YSLEER. Trimming cost V 3 bases and J 6 bases, with 15 bases left between them. The CDR3 DNA follows: TGCGCCAGCAGCCATCTAGGGACCATGAGCGAGCAGTACTTC. Encoded protein: CASSHLGTMSEQYF.

This clone was counted only a few times. V usage is TRBV10-3 and J usage is TRBJ1-4; D is undetermined. The CDR3 sequence is 14 residues long. Germline V gene lookup returns CDR1 ENHRY and CDR2 SYGVKD. V lost 3 bases and J 3 bases, leaving 8 bases between the germline ends. As DNA, the CDR3 is TGTGCCATCAGTGAATTTGTGTCTAATGAAAAACTGTTTTTT. This sequence encodes CAISEFVSNEKLFF.

The rearrangement links TRBV20-1 to TRBJ2-3, with D hard to call. V lost 4 bases and J lost 2, with 4 bases in between. The CDR3 contains 11 residues. In germline, CDR1 is DFQATT, CDR2 SNEGSKA (reference sequence). In DNA, the CDR3 is TGCAGTGCTACCGCCACAGATACGCAGTATTTT. Residues: CSATATDTQYF.

This chain uses TRBV9 with TRBJ2-1; 12 bases fit TRBD1. J lost 10 bases, V lost 4 bases, and 9 bases had no gene match. The germline V gene has CDR1 SGDLS and CDR2 YYNGEE. The CDR3 contains 15 residues. CDR3 region: CASSPGTGGPGEQFF. The CDR3, as DNA: TGTGCCAGCAGCCCCGGGACAGGGGGCCCGGGGGAGCAGTTCTTC.

This clone was counted many times. V usage is TRBV7-2 and J usage is TRBJ1-6; no reliable D call. Trimming removed 6 bases at V and 7 bases at J, with 19 bases between. The V gene's germline CDR1 is SGHTA and CDR2 FQGNSA. This CDR3 is 16 amino acids long. The CDR3 DNA reads as TGTGCCAGCAGTGGAGACGGCGAAGGGTTCAATTCACCCCTCCACTTT. Protein: CASSGDGEGFNSPLHF.

The chain employs TRBV10-3 and TRBJ2-3; 10 nucleotides match TRBD2. CDR1 and CDR2 from the germline V gene are ENHRY and SYGVKD. V dropped 3 bases and J dropped 2; count of bases not matched to a gene: 5. The CDR3 extends over 16 amino acids. Here the CDR3 DNA reads TGTGCCATCAGTGAAGCGGGAGGGGGTTACACAGATACGCAGTATTTT. It specifies CAISEAGGGYTDTQYF.

V is TRBV27 and J is TRBJ2-5; perhaps TRBD2 as D (5 bases). Germline CDR1 MNHEY, CDR2 SMNVEV (reference sequence). Trimming pared 5 bases from V and 2 bases from J, leaving 24 bases between. The CDR3 is 18 residues long. CDR3 nucleotide sequence: TGTGCCAGCAGTCCCATCATTTCAGAAGCGGTGGCACAAGAGACCCAGTACTTC. Protein: CASSPIISEAVAQETQYF.

Only a few counts were recorded for this clone. The rearrangement uses TRBV6-5 and TRBJ2-3; possibly TRBD1 for D (6 bases). Germline V gene sequence: CDR1 MNHEY, CDR2 SVGAGI. The CDR3 consists of 15 residues. Trimming left V 6 bases short and J 1 base short, with 14 bases between. Written as DNA, the CDR3 is TGTGCCAGCAGCCGAACAGGGATGGGCACAGATACGCAGTATTTT. It yields the protein CASSRTGMGTDTQYF.

The rearrangement joins TRBV20-1 to TRBJ2-5, with D possibly matching TRBD2 (5 bases). The CDR3 is 11 residues long. CDR1 is DFQATT and CDR2 is SNEGSKA in the germline V gene (reference sequence). The ends were cut back, 3 bases at V and 3 bases at J, with 5 bases in the middle. The CDR3 DNA follows: TGCAGTGCTAGCGGGAAAGAGACCCAGTACTTC. The encoded protein is CSASGKETQYF.

The chain joins TRBV5-4 to TRBJ2-1, with 8 bases fitting TRBD1. The germline V gene has CDR1 SGHNT and CDR2 YYREEE (reference sequence). The length of the CDR3 is 15 residues. V gave up 1 base and J gave up 3 bases; unmatched junction bases: 3. CDR3 in amino acids: CASSLQQGVYNEQFF. In nucleotides, the CDR3 is TGTGCCAGCAGCTTGCAACAGGGGGTCTACAATGAGCAGTTCTTC.

The chain is built from TRBV5-1 and TRBJ2-7; D not certain. Deletions cut 4 bases from V and 3 bases from J, with 11 bases between. This CDR3 has 13 amino acids. Germline V gene data show CDR1 as SGHRS and CDR2 as YFSETQ. CDR3 in amino acids: CASSADLLYEQYF. The CDR3 bases are TGCGCCAGCAGCGCCGATCTACTCTACGAGCAGTACTTC.

This clone was seen repeatedly, ten times or more. V gene TRBV10-3 combines with J gene TRBJ1-1; TRBD1 might be the D (6 bases). Trimming took 6 bases from V and 5 from J, leaving 10 bases between them. CDR1 and CDR2 from the germline V gene are ENHRY and SYGVKD. This CDR3 is 12 amino acids long. In nucleotides, the CDR3 is TGTGCCATCAGCCCACAGGGAACTGAAGCTTTCTTT. Protein product: CAISPQGTEAFF.

V gene TRBV29-1 combines with J gene TRBJ2-7; 10 nucleotides align to TRBD1. V lost 0 bases and J lost 3; bases outside the gene matches: 2. Germline values: CDR1 SQVTM, CDR2 ANQGSEA. CDR3 length: 14 residues. CDR3 in amino acids: CSVEDWTGGYEQYF. Written as DNA, the CDR3 is TGCAGCGTTGAAGATTGGACAGGGGGCTACGAGCAGTACTTC.

This clone was detected a few times. This chain links TRBV7-2 with TRBJ2-1; TRBD2 agrees at 10 bases. Trimming removed 4 bases from V and 5 bases from J; junction bases left unmatched: 8. Looked up from germline, CDR1 is SGHTA and CDR2 is FQGNSA. CDR3 length: 16 amino acids. CDR3 DNA sequence: TGTGCCAGCAGCTCATCCGGGACTAGCGTAGACAATGAGCAGTTCTTC. Protein sequence: CASSSSGTSVDNEQFF.

This clone occurred a few times. J is TRBJ2-2 and V is TRBV2; TRBD2 aligns across 7 bases. CDR3 length equals 14 residues. V lost 5 bases, J lost 5 bases, and 5 bases stayed unmatched. The V gene's germline CDR1 is SNHLY and CDR2 FYNNEI. The CDR3 DNA follows: TGTGCCAGCAGTTCTCTAGCGGTGACCGGGGAGCTGTTTTTT. Its protein product is CASSSLAVTGELFF.

V usage is TRBV29-1 and J usage is TRBJ2-2; D possibly corresponds to TRBD1 (6 bases). This CDR3 is 13 amino acids long. The germline V gene has CDR1 SQVTM and CDR2 ANQGSEA. Trimming cost V 4 bases and J 2 bases, with 8 bases left between them. CDR3 nucleotides: TGCAGCGTTGTAGGGGGAAACACCGGGGAGCTGTTTTTT. The encoded protein is CSVVGGNTGELFF.

The CDR3 loop is CASSLSGYQGDEQFF. In DNA, the CDR3 is TGTGCCAGCAGCTTATCGGGCTACCAAGGCGATGAGCAGTTCTTC. This sequence joins TRBV7-9 and TRBJ2-1; D not resolved. The CDR3 contains 15 residues. Germline assignment: CDR1 SEHNR and CDR2 FQNEAQ (reference sequence). V was cut by 2 bases and J by 8 bases, with 16 bases left in between. Full variable domain (outside the CDR3, taken from reference TRBV7-9 and TRBJ2-1): DTGVSQNPRHKITKRGQNVTFRCDPISEHNRLYWYRQTLGQGPEFLTYFQNEAQLEKSRLLSDRFSAERPKGSFSTLEIQRTEQGDSAMYLCASSLSGYQGDEQFFGPGTRLTVL.

Only a few counts were recorded for this clone. The genes are TRBV5-1 and TRBJ1-5; tentative D call: TRBD1 (5 bases). Looked up from germline, CDR1 is SGHRS and CDR2 is YFSETQ. Trimming stripped 4 bases from V and 5 bases from J, with 13 bases between. The CDR3 covers 14 residues. This CDR3 is CASSRSGKDQPQHF. The CDR3, as DNA: TGCGCCAGCAGCCGGTCAGGGAAGGATCAGCCCCAGCATTTT.

The chain recombines TRBV2 with TRBJ1-2, with TRBD1 identical over 8 bases. The CDR3 runs to 15 residues. Germline trimming cut 5 bases from V and 5 bases from J; bases unmatched to any gene: 10. In germline, CDR1 is SNHLY, CDR2 FYNNEI. CDR3 bases: TGTGCCAGCAGTTCAAGCACAGGGGGAGGATATGGCTACACCTTC. Its translation: CASSSSTGGGYGYTF.